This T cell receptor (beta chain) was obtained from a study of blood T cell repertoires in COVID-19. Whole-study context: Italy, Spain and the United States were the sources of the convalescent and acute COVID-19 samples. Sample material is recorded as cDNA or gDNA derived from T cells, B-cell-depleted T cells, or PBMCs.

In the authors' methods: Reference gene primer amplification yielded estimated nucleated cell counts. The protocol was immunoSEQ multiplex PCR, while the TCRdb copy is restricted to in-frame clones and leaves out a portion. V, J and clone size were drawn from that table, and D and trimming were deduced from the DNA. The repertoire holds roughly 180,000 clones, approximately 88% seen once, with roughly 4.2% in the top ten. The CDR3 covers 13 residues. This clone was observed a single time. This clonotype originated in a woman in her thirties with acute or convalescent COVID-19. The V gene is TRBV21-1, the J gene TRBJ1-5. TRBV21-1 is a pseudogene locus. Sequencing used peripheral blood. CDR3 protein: CASSGLSGRPQHF. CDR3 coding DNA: TGTGCCAGCTCGGGACTCAGCGGGCGGCCCCAGCATTTT.